This T cell receptor (beta chain) was retrieved from a study of blood T cell repertoires in COVID-19. The overall study: Acute and convalescent COVID-19 samples came from the United States, Italy and Spain.

Method: immunoSEQ multiplex PCR; TCRdb's copy keeps in-frame clones and lacks some. The profile shows some 150,000 clones, approximately 84% of them singletons. The germline CDR1 and CDR2 sequences are KGHSH and LQKENI. V was clipped by 6 bases and J by 6 bases; unmatched bases: 5. This CDR3 region has 14 residues. This TCR was recovered from a man in his forties with acute or convalescent COVID-19. The sequencing input was peripheral blood. The chain links TRBV18 to TRBJ2-7, with 13 bases matching TRBD2. The chain's CDR3 is CASSGTSGDTEQYF. The CDR3 DNA is TGTGCCAGCTCCGGGACTAGCGGGGATACCGAGCAGTACTTC.